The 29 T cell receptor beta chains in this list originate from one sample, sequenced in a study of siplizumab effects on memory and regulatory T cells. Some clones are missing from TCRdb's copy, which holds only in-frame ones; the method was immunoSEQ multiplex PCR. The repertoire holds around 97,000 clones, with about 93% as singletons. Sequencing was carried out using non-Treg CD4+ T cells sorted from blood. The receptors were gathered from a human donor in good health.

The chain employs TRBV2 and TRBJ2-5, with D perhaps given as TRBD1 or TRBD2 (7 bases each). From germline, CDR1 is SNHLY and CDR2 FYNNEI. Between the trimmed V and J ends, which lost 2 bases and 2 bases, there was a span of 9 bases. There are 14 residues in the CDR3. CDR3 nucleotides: TGTGCCAGCAGTGAACAGGGGGGGCAAGAGACCCAGTACTTC. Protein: CASSEQGGQETQYF.

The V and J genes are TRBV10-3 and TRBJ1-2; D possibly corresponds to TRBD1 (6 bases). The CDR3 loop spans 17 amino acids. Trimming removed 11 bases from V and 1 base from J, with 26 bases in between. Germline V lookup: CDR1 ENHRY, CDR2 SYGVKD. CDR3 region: CAVGARESPRFNYGYTF. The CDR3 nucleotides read TGTGCCGTGGGGGCGAGGGAATCTCCCCGATTTAACTATGGCTACACCTTC.

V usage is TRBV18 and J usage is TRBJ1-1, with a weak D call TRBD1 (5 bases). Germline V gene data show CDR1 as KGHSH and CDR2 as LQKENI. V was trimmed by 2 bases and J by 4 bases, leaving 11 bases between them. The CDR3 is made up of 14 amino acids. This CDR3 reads CASSPGSQGTEAFF. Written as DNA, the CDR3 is TGTGCCAGCTCACCAGGGAGTCAGGGCACTGAAGCTTTCTTT.

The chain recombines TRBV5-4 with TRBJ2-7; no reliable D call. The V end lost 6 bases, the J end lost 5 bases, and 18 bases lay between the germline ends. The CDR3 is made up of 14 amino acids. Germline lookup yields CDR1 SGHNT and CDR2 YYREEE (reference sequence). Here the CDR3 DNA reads TGTGCCAGCAAGAGATCGACATCCGACGACGAGCAGTACTTC. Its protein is CASKRSTSDDEQYF.

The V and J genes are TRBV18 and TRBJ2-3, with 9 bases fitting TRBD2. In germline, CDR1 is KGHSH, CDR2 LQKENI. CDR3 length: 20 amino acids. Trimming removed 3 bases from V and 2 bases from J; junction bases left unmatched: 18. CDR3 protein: CASSPLAAGGLVGDTDTQYF. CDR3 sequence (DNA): TGTGCCAGCTCACCGCTTGCCGCGGGAGGGCTTGTCGGGGACACAGATACGCAGTATTTT.

The CDR3 spells CASTTVIGTDTQYF. The CDR3 DNA reads as TGTGCCAGCACCACTGTTATCGGCACAGATACGCAGTATTTT. The rearrangement uses TRBV11-2 and TRBJ2-3; D gene uncertain. Germline CDR1 SGHAT, CDR2 FQNNGV. CDR3 length: 14 residues. The germline V and J ends were trimmed by 7 bases and 1 base, with 12 bases remaining between them.

DNA for the CDR3: TGCGCCAGCAGCCAAGTGCGGGGTCAGAGTTCCTACGAGCAGTACTTC. It translates to CASSQVRGQSSYEQYF. J is TRBJ2-7 and V is TRBV4-1, with D maybe TRBD2 (6 bases). Per germline, CDR1 MGHRA and CDR2 YSYEKL. Trimming cost V 1 base and J 1 base, with 14 bases left between them. The CDR3 covers 16 residues.

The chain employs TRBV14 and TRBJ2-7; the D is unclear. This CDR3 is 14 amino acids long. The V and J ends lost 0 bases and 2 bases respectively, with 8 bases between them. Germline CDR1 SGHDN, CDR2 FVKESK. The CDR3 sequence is CASSQDNWAYEQYF. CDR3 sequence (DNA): TGTGCCAGCAGCCAAGATAATTGGGCCTACGAGCAGTACTTC.

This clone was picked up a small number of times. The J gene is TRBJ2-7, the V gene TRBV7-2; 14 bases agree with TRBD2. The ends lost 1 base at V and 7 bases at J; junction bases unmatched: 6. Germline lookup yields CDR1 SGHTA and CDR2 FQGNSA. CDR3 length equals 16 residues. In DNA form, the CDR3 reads TGTGCCAGCAGCTTAGACTACGGGACTAGCGGGAGAGAGCAGTACTTC. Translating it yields CASSLDYGTSGREQYF.

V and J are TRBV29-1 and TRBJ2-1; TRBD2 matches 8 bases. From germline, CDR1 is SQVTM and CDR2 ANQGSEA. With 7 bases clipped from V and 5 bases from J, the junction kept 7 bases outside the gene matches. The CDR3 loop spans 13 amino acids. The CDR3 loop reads CSANSGKDNEQFF. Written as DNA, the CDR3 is TGCAGCGCGAATAGCGGGAAAGACAATGAGCAGTTCTTC.

This CDR3 is CASSEASLGSYEQYF. CDR3 in DNA: TGTGCCAGCAGTGAAGCGAGTCTAGGGTCCTACGAGCAGTACTTC. The gene calls are TRBV6-1 and TRBJ2-7; D call uncertain. This CDR3 has 15 residues. Germline CDR1 MNHNS, CDR2 SASEGT. V was pared by 0 bases and J by 1 base, with 10 bases between.

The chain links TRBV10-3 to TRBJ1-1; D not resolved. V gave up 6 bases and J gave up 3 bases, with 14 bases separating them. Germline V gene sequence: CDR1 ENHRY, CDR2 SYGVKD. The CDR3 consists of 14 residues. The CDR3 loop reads CAIRGRAGDTEAFF. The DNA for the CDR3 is TGTGCCATCAGGGGGAGGGCCGGGGACACTGAAGCTTTCTTT.

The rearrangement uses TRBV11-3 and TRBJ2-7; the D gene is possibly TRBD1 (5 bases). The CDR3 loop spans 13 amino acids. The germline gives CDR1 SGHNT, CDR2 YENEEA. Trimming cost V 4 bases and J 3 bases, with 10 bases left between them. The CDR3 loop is CASSSGPHYEQYF. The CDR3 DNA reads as TGTGCCAGCAGCTCAGGGCCCCACTACGAGCAGTACTTC.

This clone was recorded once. The CDR3 loop reads CASSLKQGMAYNEQFF. CDR3 sequence (DNA): TGTGCCAGCAGCTTAAAACAGGGGATGGCCTACAATGAGCAGTTCTTC. The J gene is TRBJ2-1, the V gene TRBV5-6; TRBD1 agrees at 7 bases. The CDR3 loop spans 16 amino acids. The germline CDR1 and CDR2 sequences are SGHDT and YYEEEE. With V trimmed by 2 bases and J by 2 bases, 7 bases remained unmatched.

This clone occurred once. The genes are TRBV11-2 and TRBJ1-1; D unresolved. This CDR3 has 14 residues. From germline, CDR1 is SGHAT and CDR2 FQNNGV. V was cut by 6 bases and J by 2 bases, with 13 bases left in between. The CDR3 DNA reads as TGTGCCAGCAGGCGCGGGGTGTTCAACACTGAAGCTTTCTTT. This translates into CASRRGVFNTEAFF.

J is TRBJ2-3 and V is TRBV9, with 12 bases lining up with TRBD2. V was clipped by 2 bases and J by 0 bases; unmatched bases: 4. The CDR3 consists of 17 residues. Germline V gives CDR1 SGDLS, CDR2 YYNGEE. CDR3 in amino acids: CASSVGGLAGSTDTQYF. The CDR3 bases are TGTGCCAGCAGCGTCGGGGGACTAGCGGGTAGCACAGATACGCAGTATTTT.

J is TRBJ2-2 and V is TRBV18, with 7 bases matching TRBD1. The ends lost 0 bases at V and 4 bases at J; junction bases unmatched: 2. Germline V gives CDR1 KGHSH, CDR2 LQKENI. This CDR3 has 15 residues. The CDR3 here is CASSPPTGLTGELFF. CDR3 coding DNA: TGTGCCAGCTCACCACCGACAGGGCTCACCGGGGAGCTGTTTTTT.

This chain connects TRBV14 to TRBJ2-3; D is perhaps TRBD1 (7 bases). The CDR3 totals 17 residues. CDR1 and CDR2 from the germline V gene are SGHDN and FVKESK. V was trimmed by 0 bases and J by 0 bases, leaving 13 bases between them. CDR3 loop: CASSQDLQGGSTDTQYF. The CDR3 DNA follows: TGTGCCAGCAGCCAAGATCTTCAGGGGGGTAGCACAGATACGCAGTATTTT.

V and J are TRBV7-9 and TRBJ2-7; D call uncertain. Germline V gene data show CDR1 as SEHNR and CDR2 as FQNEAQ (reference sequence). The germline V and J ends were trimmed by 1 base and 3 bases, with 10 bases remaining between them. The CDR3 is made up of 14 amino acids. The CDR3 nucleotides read TGTGCCAGCAGCTTAGTTTCAGAGAGCTACGAGCAGTACTTC. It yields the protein CASSLVSESYEQYF.

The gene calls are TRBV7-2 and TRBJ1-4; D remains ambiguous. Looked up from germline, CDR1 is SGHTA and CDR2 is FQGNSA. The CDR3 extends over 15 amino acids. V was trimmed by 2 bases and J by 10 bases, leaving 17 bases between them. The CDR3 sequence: CASSLNSRERGKLFF. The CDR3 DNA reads TGTGCCAGCAGCTTAAACTCGCGGGAGCGGGGAAAACTGTTTTTT.

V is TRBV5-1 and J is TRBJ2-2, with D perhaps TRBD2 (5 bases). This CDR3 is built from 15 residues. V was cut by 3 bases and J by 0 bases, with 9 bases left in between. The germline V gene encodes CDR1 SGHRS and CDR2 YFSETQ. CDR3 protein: CASSSSGSNTGELFF. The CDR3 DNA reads TGCGCCAGCAGCTCCAGCGGATCGAACACCGGGGAGCTGTTTTTT. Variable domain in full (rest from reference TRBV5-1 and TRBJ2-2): KAGVTQTPRYLIKTRGQQVTLSCSPISGHRSVSWYQQTPGQGLQFLFEYFSETQRNKGNFPGRFSGRQFSNSRSEMNVSTLELGDSALYLCASSSSGSNTGELFFGEGSRLTVL.

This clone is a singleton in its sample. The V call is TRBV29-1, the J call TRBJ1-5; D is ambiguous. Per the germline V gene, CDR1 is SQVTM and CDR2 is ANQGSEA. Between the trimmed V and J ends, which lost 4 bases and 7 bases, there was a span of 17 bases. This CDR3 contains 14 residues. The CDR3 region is CSVGLSATGQPQHF. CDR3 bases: TGCAGCGTTGGGCTGTCGGCCACTGGACAGCCCCAGCATTTT.

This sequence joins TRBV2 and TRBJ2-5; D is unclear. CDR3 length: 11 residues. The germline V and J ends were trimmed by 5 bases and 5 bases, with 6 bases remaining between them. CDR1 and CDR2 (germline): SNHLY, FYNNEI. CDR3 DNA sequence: TGTGCCAGCAGTCAGTCGGAGACCCAGTACTTC. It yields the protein CASSQSETQYF.

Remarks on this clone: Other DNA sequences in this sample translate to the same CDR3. The CDR3 nucleotides read TGTGCCTGGAGTGTCGGCGGGAGCTCCTACGAGCAGTACTTC. It translates to CAWSVGGSSYEQYF. The J gene is TRBJ2-7, the V gene TRBV30; TRBD2 matches 7 bases. The CDR3 is made up of 14 amino acids. Germline V gene lookup returns CDR1 GTSNPN and CDR2 SVGIG (reference sequence). The V segment lost 0 bases and the J segment 0 bases; nucleotides outside the gene matches: 2.

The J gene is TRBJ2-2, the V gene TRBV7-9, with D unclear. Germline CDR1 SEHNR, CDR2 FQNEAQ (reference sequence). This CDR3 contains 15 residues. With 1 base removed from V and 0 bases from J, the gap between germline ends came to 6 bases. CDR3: CASSLVQTNTGELFF. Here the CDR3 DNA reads TGTGCCAGCAGCTTAGTGCAGACGAACACCGGGGAGCTGTTTTTT.

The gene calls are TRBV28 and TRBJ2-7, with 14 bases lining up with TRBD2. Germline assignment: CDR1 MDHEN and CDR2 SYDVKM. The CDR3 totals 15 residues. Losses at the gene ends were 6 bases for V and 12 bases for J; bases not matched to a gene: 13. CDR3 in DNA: TGTGCCAGCAGATCGACCGGGACTAGCGGGAGAAGTTTGTACTTC. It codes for CASRSTGTSGRSLYF.

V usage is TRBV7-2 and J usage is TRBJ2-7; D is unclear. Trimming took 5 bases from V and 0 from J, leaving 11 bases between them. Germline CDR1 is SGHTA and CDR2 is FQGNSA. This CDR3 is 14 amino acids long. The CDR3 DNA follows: TGTGCCAGCAGCCTCCTGGCCAACTCCTACGAGCAGTACTTC. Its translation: CASSLLANSYEQYF.

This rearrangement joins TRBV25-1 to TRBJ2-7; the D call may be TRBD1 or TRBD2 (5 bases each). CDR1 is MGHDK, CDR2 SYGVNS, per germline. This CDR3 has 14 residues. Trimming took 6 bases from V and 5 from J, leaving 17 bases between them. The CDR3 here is CASSGDLMLDEQYF. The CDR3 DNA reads TGTGCCAGCAGCGGGGACCTGATGCTCGACGAGCAGTACTTC.

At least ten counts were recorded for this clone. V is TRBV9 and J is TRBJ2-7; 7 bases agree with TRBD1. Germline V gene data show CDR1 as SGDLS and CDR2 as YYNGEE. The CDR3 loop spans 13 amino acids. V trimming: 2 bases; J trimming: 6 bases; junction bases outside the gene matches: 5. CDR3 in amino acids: CASSVGQASEQYF. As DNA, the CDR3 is TGTGCCAGCAGCGTTGGACAGGCGAGCGAGCAGTACTTC.